This T cell receptor beta chain came from a study of T cells after yellow fever vaccination. At the level of the study: For low cell numbers, libraries were made with SMART-Seq v4 Ultra Low Input.

This clonotype was picked up many times. Its target is unknown. Study-level findings and limits: The CD4 and CD8 compartments had a small share of their clonotypes in common. The booster response re-showed most primary clones: 96% CD4, over 80% CD8.

5'RACE template switching produced TCR cDNA carrying a universal primer site and UMIs. TCRdb independently ran MiXCR on the 5' RACE reads; one entry per CDR3 protein. This table has more than 55,000 distinct CDR3 sequences, 7.4% appearing once. The sample here was CD8+ T cells sorted from PBMCs, taken 15 days after the yellow fever booster vaccination. The receptor comes from a man younger than 40 who received the YFV17D yellow fever vaccine.

CDR3 amino acids: CASSSSGAGTDTQYF. CDR3 in DNA: TGTGCCAGCAGCTCCTCCGGGGCTGGCACAGATACGCAGTATTTT. V gene TRBV11-2 combines with J gene TRBJ2-3; TRBD1 or TRBD2 may be the D gene (5 bases each). The germline gives CDR1 SGHAT, CDR2 FQNNGV. Trimming pared 4 bases from V and 1 base from J, leaving 12 bases between. This CDR3 is built from 15 residues.